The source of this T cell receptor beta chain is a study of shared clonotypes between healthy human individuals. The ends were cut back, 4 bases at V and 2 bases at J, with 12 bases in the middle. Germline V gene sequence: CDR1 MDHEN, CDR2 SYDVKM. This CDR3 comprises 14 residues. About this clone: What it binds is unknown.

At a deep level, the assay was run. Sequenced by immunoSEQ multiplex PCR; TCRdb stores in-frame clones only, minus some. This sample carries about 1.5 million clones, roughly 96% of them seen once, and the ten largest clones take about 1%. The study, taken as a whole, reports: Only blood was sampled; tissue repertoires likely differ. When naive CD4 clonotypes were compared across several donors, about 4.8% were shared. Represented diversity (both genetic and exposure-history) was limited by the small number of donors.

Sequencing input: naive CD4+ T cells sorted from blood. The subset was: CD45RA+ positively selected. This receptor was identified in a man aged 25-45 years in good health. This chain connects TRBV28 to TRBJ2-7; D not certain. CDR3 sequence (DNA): TGTGCCAGCAGTTCCCCCGTGGGGACCTACGAGCAGTACTTC. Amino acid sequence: CASSSPVGTYEQYF. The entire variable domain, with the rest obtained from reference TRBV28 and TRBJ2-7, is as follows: DVKVTQSSRYLVKRTGEKVFLECVQDMDHENMFWYRQDPGLGLRLIYFSYDVKMKEKGDIPEGYSVSREKKERFSLILESASTNQTSMYLCASSSPVGTYEQYFGPGTRLTVT.